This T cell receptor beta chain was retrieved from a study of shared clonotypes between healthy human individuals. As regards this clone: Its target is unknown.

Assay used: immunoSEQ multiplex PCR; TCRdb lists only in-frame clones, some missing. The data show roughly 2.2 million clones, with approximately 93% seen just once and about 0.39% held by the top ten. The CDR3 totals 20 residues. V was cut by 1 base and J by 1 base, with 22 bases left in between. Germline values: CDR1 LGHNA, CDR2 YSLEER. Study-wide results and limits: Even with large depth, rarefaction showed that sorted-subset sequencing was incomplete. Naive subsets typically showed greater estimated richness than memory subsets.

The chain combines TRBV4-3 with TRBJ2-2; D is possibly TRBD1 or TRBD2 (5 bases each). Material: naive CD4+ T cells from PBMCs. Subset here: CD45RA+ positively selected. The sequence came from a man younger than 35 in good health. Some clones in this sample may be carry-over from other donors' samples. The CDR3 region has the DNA TGCGCCAGCAGCCAAGCCTCCCCTACCCGGGACGGATGGAACACCGGGGAGCTGTTTTTT. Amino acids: CASSQASPTRDGWNTGELFF.